These 31 T cell receptor beta chains share one sample of origin, sequenced in a study of T cell responses to AZD1222 COVID-19 vaccine. Sequencing was performed with immunoSEQ multiplex PCR; in TCRdb, only in-frame clones are kept and a portion is missing. This repertoire shows about 130,000 clones, 92% found once; its top ten account for more than 0.95%. The specimen was peripheral blood, collected 28 days after the second AZD1222 dose. Receptors originate from an adult who received the AZD1222 COVID-19 vaccine.

This chain joins TRBV5-1 and TRBJ1-2; D is unclear. V lost 0 bases to trimming and J lost 5 bases, with 17 bases between them. CDR3 length: 16 amino acids. Germline V gives CDR1 SGHRS, CDR2 YFSETQ. Written as DNA, the CDR3 is TGCGCCAGCAGCTTGGGAAGCACCTCTGCCAATTATGGCTACACCTTC. It is translated as CASSLGSTSANYGYTF. The full variable domain, completed using reference TRBV5-1 and TRBJ1-2, is KAGVTQTPRYLIKTRGQQVTLSCSPISGHRSVSWYQQTPGQGLQFLFEYFSETQRNKGNFPGRFSGRQFSNSRSEMNVSTLELGDSALYLCASSLGSTSANYGYTFGSGTRLTVV.

The CDR3 region is CASSPLAGLAYNEQFF. The DNA of the CDR3 is TGTGCCAGCAGTCCCCTAGCGGGACTAGCCTACAATGAGCAGTTCTTC. The chain combines TRBV27 with TRBJ2-1; 9 bases line up with TRBD2. This CDR3 comprises 16 residues. Germline loops: CDR1 MNHEY, CDR2 SMNVEV (reference sequence). Germline trimming cut 5 bases from V and 2 bases from J; bases unmatched to any gene: 7.

This rearrangement joins TRBV3-1 (or the pseudogene TRBV3-2) to TRBJ1-5; D gene uncertain. This CDR3 is built from 15 residues. Trimming stripped 1 base from V and 0 bases from J, with 7 bases between. In germline, CDR1 is LGHDT, CDR2 YNNKEL (reference sequence). The CDR3 region has the DNA TGTGCCAGCAGCCAAGGATGGGATAGCAATCAGCCCCAGCATTTT. Translating it yields CASSQGWDSNQPQHF.

This clone occurred a few times. The chain combines TRBV20-1 with TRBJ1-1; D remains unclear. Trimming cost V 3 bases and J 0 bases, with 11 bases left between them. Germline CDR1 and CDR2: DFQATT and SNEGSKA (reference sequence). This CDR3 spans 14 amino acids. DNA of the CDR3: TGCAGTGCTAGTAGTGGGAGAATGAACACTGAAGCTTTCTTT. It specifies CSASSGRMNTEAFF.

The chain couples TRBV5-6 to TRBJ2-7, with a weak D call TRBD1 (6 bases). V was trimmed by 2 bases and J by 1 base, leaving 10 bases between them. Germline V lookup: CDR1 SGHDT, CDR2 YYEEEE. This CDR3 has 14 amino acids. Here the CDR3 reads CASSLLTGSYEQYF. In DNA, the CDR3 is TGTGCCAGCAGCTTACTGACAGGATCCTACGAGCAGTACTTC.

Here the CDR3 reads CASSLDEDEQYF. CDR3 sequence (DNA): TGTGCCAGTAGCCTCGACGAGGACGAGCAGTACTTC. The J gene is TRBJ2-7, the V gene TRBV19; D not certain. Germline loops: CDR1 LNHDA, CDR2 SQIVND (reference sequence). The V and J ends lost 6 bases and 5 bases respectively, with 11 bases between them. The CDR3 loop spans 12 amino acids.

This clone came up once. This sequence joins TRBV19 and TRBJ1-1; 9 bases are shared with TRBD1. J lost 4 bases, V lost 6 bases, and 6 bases had no gene match. The CDR3 has 14 amino acids. Germline loops: CDR1 LNHDA, CDR2 SQIVND (reference sequence). The CDR3 DNA reads as TGTGCCAGTAGGTGGGACAGGGAGGCCACTGAAGCTTTCTTT. Protein sequence: CASRWDREATEAFF.

The chain uses TRBV19 and TRBJ2-1; 13 nucleotides align to TRBD2. The CDR3 runs to 17 residues. Germline assignment: CDR1 LNHDA and CDR2 SQIVND (reference sequence). V lost 5 bases and J lost 4; bases outside the gene matches: 8. The CDR3: CASSPMTSGGPYNEQFF. The CDR3 DNA reads as TGTGCCAGTAGTCCCATGACTAGCGGGGGGCCGTACAATGAGCAGTTCTTC.

The V call is TRBV5-1, the J call TRBJ1-1; D unclear. V was shortened by 2 bases and J by 1 base, with 9 bases between the two germline ends. The CDR3 spans 14 residues. Germline assignment: CDR1 SGHRS and CDR2 YFSETQ. CDR3 nucleotide sequence: TGCGCCAGCAGCTTCGGGCAGTGGAACACTGAAGCTTTCTTT. Translated: CASSFGQWNTEAFF.

The rearrangement links TRBV29-1 to TRBJ2-2; a possible D gene is TRBD2 (5 bases). V shed 4 bases and J shed 8 bases, with 11 bases lying between them. Looked up from germline, CDR1 is SQVTM and CDR2 is ANQGSEA. The CDR3 has 12 residues. CDR3: CSVVEAGGELFF. CDR3 sequence (DNA): TGCAGCGTTGTGGAGGCCGGAGGGGAGCTGTTTTTT.

The chain employs TRBV3-1 (or the pseudogene TRBV3-2) and TRBJ1-6; no definite D call. This CDR3 contains 15 residues. CDR1 and CDR2 from the germline V gene are LGHDT and YNNKEL (reference sequence). Deletions cut 3 bases from V and 6 bases from J, with 12 bases between. DNA for the CDR3: TGTGCCAGCAGCCAGGGCGGGAACCCTAATTCACCCCTCCACTTT. Its protein product is CASSQGGNPNSPLHF.

The chain employs TRBV27 and TRBJ1-4; D is uncertain. The CDR3 is 16 residues long. Between the trimmed V and J ends, which lost 5 bases and 3 bases, there was a span of 16 bases. Germline V lookup: CDR1 MNHEY, CDR2 SMNVEV (reference sequence). The CDR3 region is CASSKGLLAANEKLFF. The DNA of the CDR3 is TGTGCCAGCAGTAAGGGCCTCCTTGCGGCTAATGAAAAACTGTTTTTT.

This clone has a single count. This sequence joins TRBV27 and TRBJ2-5, with unresolved D. Germline assignment: CDR1 MNHEY and CDR2 SMNVEV (reference sequence). Trimming took off 5 bases at V and 1 base at J, with 11 bases between the two ends. The CDR3 sequence is 14 residues long. CDR3 sequence reads: CASSAQGFQETQYF. The CDR3 DNA sequence: TGTGCCAGCAGTGCCCAAGGGTTCCAAGAGACCCAGTACTTC.

V is TRBV11-3 and J is TRBJ1-1; D ambiguous. This CDR3 comprises 13 residues. Trimming took 8 bases from V and 4 from J, leaving 14 bases between them. CDR1 is SGHNT and CDR2 is YENEEA in the germline V gene. CDR3 sequence (DNA): TGTGCCAGCTCCCGTGGCAGGTTCACTGAAGCTTTCTTT. Protein product: CASSRGRFTEAFF. Full variable domain (outside the CDR3, taken from reference TRBV11-3 and TRBJ1-1): EAGVVQSPRYKIIEKKQPVAFWCNPISGHNTLYWYLQNLGQGPELLIRYENEEAVDDSQLPKDRFSAERLKGVDSTLKIQPAELGDSAVYLCASSRGRFTEAFFGQGTRLTVV.

This chain joins TRBV19 and TRBJ1-4; D may be TRBD1 (5 bases). Deletions cut 5 bases from V and 0 bases from J, with 10 bases between. This CDR3 region has 15 residues. Looked up from germline, CDR1 is LNHDA and CDR2 is SQIVND (reference sequence). CDR3 amino acids: CASSLGEPTNEKLFF. Here the CDR3 DNA reads TGTGCCAGTAGTTTGGGGGAGCCAACTAATGAAAAACTGTTTTTT.

The rearrangement links TRBV6-2 or TRBV6-3 to TRBJ2-5, with a tentative D call TRBD2 (5 bases). V lost 5 bases and J 4 bases, leaving 17 bases between the germline ends. The CDR3 has 15 residues. The germline gives CDR1 MNHEY, CDR2 SVGEGT. CDR3 in DNA: TGTGCCAGCAGTATCACTGGAGGCCACGGAGAGACCCAGTACTTC. It yields the protein CASSITGGHGETQYF.

The chain recombines TRBV6-4 with TRBJ1-2; a possible D gene is TRBD1 (5 bases). Trimming removed 3 bases from V and 8 bases from J, with 16 bases in between. Per the germline V gene, CDR1 is MRHNA and CDR2 is SNTAGT. There are 14 residues in the CDR3. The CDR3 loop is CASSETGVEGGYTF. The DNA of the CDR3 is TGTGCCAGCAGTGAAACAGGCGTAGAGGGGGGCTACACCTTC.

The rearrangement uses TRBV5-4 and TRBJ2-5, with D perhaps TRBD2 (5 bases). The CDR3 loop spans 15 amino acids. CDR1 and CDR2 (germline): SGHNT, YYREEE (reference sequence). Trimming removed 0 bases at V and 0 bases at J, with 9 bases between. The CDR3 here is CASSLVTGYQETQYF. The CDR3 DNA reads TGTGCCAGCAGCTTGGTTACGGGGTACCAAGAGACCCAGTACTTC.

The chain uses TRBV7-9 and TRBJ1-6; TRBD1 agrees at 7 bases. The germline CDR1 and CDR2 sequences are SEHNR and FQNEAQ (reference sequence). The J segment lost 6 bases and the V segment lost 5 bases, leaving 10 bases of the junction unmatched. The length of the CDR3 is 16 residues. The CDR3 region is CASSPGGPGSNSPLHF. DNA of the CDR3: TGTGCCAGCAGCCCAGGGGGGCCCGGAAGTAATTCACCCCTCCACTTT.

The rearrangement links TRBV19 to TRBJ2-7; TRBD1 agrees at 9 bases. The length of the CDR3 is 14 residues. The junction had 6 bases not matched to a gene; V was cut back by 7 bases and J by 2 bases. Germline assignment: CDR1 LNHDA and CDR2 SQIVND (reference sequence). The CDR3 is CASTRTGETYEQYF. The CDR3, as DNA: TGTGCCAGTACAAGGACAGGGGAGACCTACGAGCAGTACTTC.

The chain couples TRBV9 to TRBJ2-3, with D possibly being TRBD1 or TRBD2 (6 bases each). Germline CDR1 SGDLS, CDR2 YYNGEE. The V and J ends lost 0 bases and 6 bases respectively, with 14 bases between them. CDR3 length equals 15 residues. This chain's CDR3 is CASSVDTGGGDTQYF. The CDR3 bases are TGTGCCAGCAGCGTAGATACCGGGGGCGGCGATACGCAGTATTTT.

The V call is TRBV7-9, the J call TRBJ1-2; the D gene is possibly TRBD1 (5 bases). Germline V gene data show CDR1 as SEHNR and CDR2 as FQNEAQ (reference sequence). Trimming removed 5 bases from V and 6 bases from J, with 22 bases in between. The CDR3 contains 16 residues. DNA for the CDR3: TGTGCCAGCAGCCAGGCGGGACTTGCAAGGTCGGATGGCTACACCTTC. Its protein product is CASSQAGLARSDGYTF.

The chain employs TRBV5-1 and TRBJ2-7; 7 bases agree with TRBD1. From germline, CDR1 is SGHRS and CDR2 YFSETQ. V trimming: 4 bases; J trimming: 3 bases; junction bases outside the gene matches: 10. This CDR3 spans 15 amino acids. The CDR3 DNA reads as TGCGCCAGCAGCGAATACGACAGGGTGGACTACGAGCAGTACTTC. It encodes CASSEYDRVDYEQYF.

CDR3 sequence reads: CASSWQGASGNTIYF. Written as DNA, the CDR3 is TGTGCCAGCAGCTGGCAGGGGGCAAGTGGAAACACCATATATTTT. The chain joins TRBV7-9 to TRBJ1-3; 8 bases match TRBD1. V lost 4 bases and J lost 3; bases outside the gene matches: 5. The germline V gene encodes CDR1 SEHNR and CDR2 FQNEAQ (reference sequence). The CDR3 has 15 amino acids. Together with reference TRBV7-9 and TRBJ1-3, the CDR3 gives the full variable domain: DTGVSQNPRHKITKRGQNVTFRCDPISEHNRLYWYRQTLGQGPEFLTYFQNEAQLEKSRLLSDRFSAERPKGSFSTLEIQRTEQGDSAMYLCASSWQGASGNTIYFGEGSWLTVV.

This rearrangement joins TRBV2 to TRBJ2-7, with D hard to call. V was shortened by 4 bases and J by 3 bases, with 13 bases between the two germline ends. CDR3 length: 14 amino acids. Germline lookup yields CDR1 SNHLY and CDR2 FYNNEI. The CDR3 region is CASSVRRQDYEQYF. The CDR3 DNA is TGTGCCAGCAGTGTGAGACGCCAGGACTACGAGCAGTACTTC.

This rearrangement joins TRBV18 to TRBJ2-7, with TRBD2 identical over 7 bases. The CDR3 is 12 residues long. After removal of 6 bases from V and 4 bases from J, the junction contained 3 bases not matched to a gene. Looked up from germline, CDR1 is KGHSH and CDR2 is LQKENI. Here the CDR3 reads CASSMGGYEQYF. CDR3 sequence (DNA): TGTGCCAGCTCGATGGGGGGGTACGAGCAGTACTTC.

The J gene is TRBJ1-2, the V gene TRBV3-1 (or the pseudogene TRBV3-2); D gene ambiguous. Germline V gives CDR1 LGHDT, CDR2 YNNKEL (reference sequence). This CDR3 has 14 residues. V lost 1 base to trimming and J lost 5 bases, with 11 bases between them. CDR3 sequence reads: CASSQGGFQYGYTF. The DNA for the CDR3 is TGTGCCAGCAGCCAAGGCGGGTTCCAGTATGGCTACACCTTC.

The V gene is TRBV6-5, the J gene TRBJ1-1; 8 bases are a match to TRBD1. V trimming: 2 bases; J trimming: 5 bases; junction bases outside the gene matches: 4. The germline V gene has CDR1 MNHEY and CDR2 SVGAGI. The CDR3 contains 14 residues. The CDR3 sequence is CASSYATGVTEAFF. CDR3 coding DNA: TGTGCCAGCAGTTACGCGACAGGGGTTACTGAAGCTTTCTTT.

The chain recombines TRBV7-2 with TRBJ1-3; tentatively, D is TRBD1 (5 bases). Germline V gene lookup returns CDR1 SGHTA and CDR2 FQGNSA. This CDR3 comprises 15 residues. V gave up 8 bases and J gave up 3 bases, with 17 bases separating them. The CDR3 DNA reads as TGTGCCAGCGCAGACGCCGGGGGAGATGGAAACACCATATATTTT. It encodes CASADAGGDGNTIYF. Full variable domain (rest looked up from reference TRBV7-2 and TRBJ1-3): GAGVSQSPSNKVTEKGKDVELRCDPISGHTALYWYRQSLGQGLEFLIYFQGNSAPDKSGLPSDRFSAERTGGSVSTLTIQRTQQEDSAVYLCASADAGGDGNTIYFGEGSWLTVV.

The J gene is TRBJ1-6, the V gene TRBV5-4, with D perhaps TRBD1 (5 bases). The germline V gene has CDR1 SGHNT and CDR2 YYREEE (reference sequence). The CDR3 totals 15 residues. Trimming removed 9 bases from V and 7 bases from J, with 20 bases in between. The CDR3 DNA sequence: TGTGCCACTTCCAACGGGGCCCCACCGAATTCACCCCTCCACTTT. This codes for CATSNGAPPNSPLHF.

The chain combines TRBV6-2 or TRBV6-3 with TRBJ2-7; a possible D gene is TRBD1 (6 bases). The CDR3 loop spans 14 amino acids. Germline CDR1 is MNHEY and CDR2 is SVGEGT. V was pared by 4 bases and J by 5 bases, with 15 bases between. CDR3 sequence (DNA): TGTGCCAGCAGTTCCCAGGCAGGGGTGAACGAGCAGTACTTC. This encodes CASSSQAGVNEQYF.